The following is a TCR beta chain sequence with its context. This sample was taken from a study of blood T cell repertoires in COVID-19. Overall study context: Samples representing acute and convalescent COVID-19 were sourced from the United States, Italy and Spain. T cells, B-cell-depleted T cells, or PBMCs provided the cDNA or gDNA that served as material.

Original analysis: The authors estimated nucleated cell counts from reference gene primer amplification. Method: immunoSEQ multiplex PCR; TCRdb's copy keeps in-frame clones and lacks some. The D gene and trimming were derived from the DNA, and the V and J assignments and clone size from that table. The sample carries tens of thousands of clones, 70% to 85% recorded once. One Seattle source followed patients from active infection through their disease course. Specimen: peripheral blood. The sequence came from a woman older than 75 with COVID-19, enrolled during active disease.

CDR3 amino acids: CASSIRTGDRLSNEQFF. For the CDR3, the DNA is TGTGCCAGCAGCATCAGGACAGGGGATCGGCTAAGCAATGAGCAGTTCTTC. The chain employs TRBV7-9 and TRBJ2-1, with 9 bases identical to TRBD1. The CDR3 sequence is 17 residues long. V was clipped by 5 bases and J by 6 bases; unmatched bases: 14. Per the germline V gene, CDR1 is SEHNR and CDR2 is FQNEAQ (reference sequence).